The 24 T cell receptor beta chains below all came from one sample that was sequenced in a study of blood T cell repertoires in COVID-19. Some clones are missing from TCRdb's copy, which holds only in-frame ones; the method was immunoSEQ multiplex PCR. The sample contains tens of thousands of clones, about nine tenths of which appear only once. Sequencing input: peripheral blood. These receptor sequences come from a man aged 25 to 40 with acute or convalescent COVID-19.

V gene TRBV4-2 combines with J gene TRBJ1-6; D unresolved. CDR1 is LGHNA and CDR2 is YNFKEQ in the germline V gene. V gave up 3 bases and J gave up 10 bases, with 7 bases separating them. The CDR3 spans 12 residues. The CDR3 coding sequence is TGTGCCAGCAGCCATATAGAATCACCCCTCCACTTT. This translates into CASSHIESPLHF.

The chain has TRBV19 and TRBJ2-7; unclear D gene. The germline CDR1 and CDR2 sequences are LNHDA and SQIVND (reference sequence). Trimming shortened V by 4 bases and J by 5 bases, and 9 bases separated the two germline ends. The CDR3 is 12 amino acids. DNA for the CDR3: TGTGCCAGTAGTAACCCGGGTCACGAGCAGTACTTC. Translating it yields CASSNPGHEQYF.

This clone was picked up one time. The rearrangement links TRBV5-1 to TRBJ2-3; tentatively, D is TRBD2 (6 bases). Trimming pared 4 bases from V and 4 bases from J, leaving 16 bases between. The CDR3 has 15 residues. Germline CDR1 and CDR2: SGHRS and YFSETQ. The CDR3 coding sequence is TGCGCCAGCAGCCCAAGGGACTCGAGGGCAGATACGCAGTATTTT. Its protein is CASSPRDSRADTQYF.

The chain links TRBV18 to TRBJ1-1; the match to TRBD1 covers 10 bases. Germline V lookup: CDR1 KGHSH, CDR2 LQKENI. The ends lost 6 bases at V and 4 bases at J; junction bases unmatched: 11. CDR3 length: 16 residues. CDR3: CASSLIRGDRGTEAFF. As DNA, the CDR3 is TGTGCCAGCTCCCTTATCAGGGGGGACAGGGGCACTGAAGCTTTCTTT.

Written as DNA, the CDR3 is TGCAGCGTCATTTCGGTGAACGAGCAGTACTTC. The encoded protein is CSVISVNEQYF. This sequence joins TRBV29-1 and TRBJ2-7; D remains ambiguous. Germline V gives CDR1 SQVTM, CDR2 ANQGSEA. This CDR3 comprises 11 residues. V lost 6 bases and J lost 5, with 11 bases in between.

In its sample, this clone was seen a few times. The chain has TRBV10-3 and TRBJ1-2, with no clear D. CDR1 and CDR2 (germline): ENHRY, SYGVKD. This CDR3 contains 15 residues. The V and J ends lost 2 bases and 0 bases respectively, with 10 bases between them. CDR3 in amino acids: CAISETRGTNYGYTF. The CDR3 DNA sequence: TGTGCCATCAGTGAGACCCGAGGAACTAACTATGGCTACACCTTC.

This chain uses TRBV12-5 with TRBJ1-4; TRBD1 is a possible D gene (6 bases). This CDR3 is 15 amino acids long. The germline V gene encodes CDR1 LGHNT and CDR2 FRNRAP. V gave up 0 bases and J gave up 4 bases, with 9 bases separating them. The CDR3: CASGLVQGYNEKLFF. CDR3 nucleotide sequence: TGTGCTAGTGGTTTGGTACAGGGATATAATGAAAAACTGTTTTTT.

The chain uses TRBV9 and TRBJ2-1; TRBD2 matches 10 bases. CDR1 is SGDLS, CDR2 YYNGEE, per germline. The CDR3 covers 15 residues. Trimming removed 4 bases from V and 9 bases from J; junction bases left unmatched: 10. CDR3 bases: TGTGCCAGCAGCCCTCACAGCGGGGGGGCTGGTGAGCAGTTCTTC. Translation gives CASSPHSGGAGEQFF.

The chain is built from TRBV9 and TRBJ1-6; D remains ambiguous. This CDR3 region has 13 residues. Trimming cost V 2 bases and J 13 bases, with 13 bases left between them. The V gene's germline CDR1 is SGDLS and CDR2 YYNGEE. Here the CDR3 reads CASSVTAGEPLHF. The CDR3 DNA follows: TGTGCCAGCAGCGTCACCGCTGGTGAGCCCCTCCACTTT.

The chain uses TRBV5-1 and TRBJ1-1; D not resolved. Trimming cost V 0 bases and J 1 base, with 7 bases left between them. The CDR3 length is 14 residues. Germline V gene lookup returns CDR1 SGHRS and CDR2 YFSETQ. The CDR3 loop is CASSLAAGNTEAFF. CDR3 DNA sequence: TGCGCCAGCAGCTTGGCCGCGGGGAACACTGAAGCTTTCTTT.

V gene TRBV24-1 combines with J gene TRBJ2-1; the match to TRBD1 covers 7 bases. V lost 7 bases, J lost 7 bases, and 6 bases stayed unmatched. There are 13 residues in the CDR3. CDR1 and CDR2 from the germline V gene are KGHDR and SFDVKD. CDR3 DNA sequence: TGTGCCACCAGCATGACAGGGATGAATGAGCAGTTCTTC. Translating it yields CATSMTGMNEQFF.

This clone was detected once. This rearrangement joins TRBV5-6 to TRBJ2-3, with a tentative D call TRBD1 (6 bases). The CDR3 spans 14 residues. The germline CDR1 and CDR2 sequences are SGHDT and YYEEEE. Between the trimmed V and J ends, which lost 2 bases and 8 bases, there was a span of 15 bases. CDR3 sequence reads: CASSLLQGEFTQYF. Here the CDR3 DNA reads TGTGCCAGCAGCTTATTACAGGGAGAGTTTACGCAGTATTTT.

The chain recombines TRBV5-4 with TRBJ1-1; 7 nucleotides align to TRBD1. Germline V gene data show CDR1 as SGHNT and CDR2 as YYREEE (reference sequence). Trimming at V came to 5 bases and at J to 4 bases, leaving 11 bases not matched to a gene. CDR3 size: 15 residues. The CDR3: CASRKYNPGGTEAFF. CDR3 DNA sequence: TGTGCCAGCAGGAAATACAACCCAGGGGGCACTGAAGCTTTCTTT.

The genes are TRBV27 and TRBJ2-3; 7 bases are a match to TRBD2. Germline trimming cut 0 bases from V and 2 bases from J; bases unmatched to any gene: 8. CDR3 length: 17 amino acids. CDR1 MNHEY and CDR2 SMNVEV come from the germline V gene (reference sequence). The CDR3 spells CASSLSGLAENTDTQYF. The CDR3, as DNA: TGTGCCAGCAGTTTATCGGGGCTAGCGGAGAACACAGATACGCAGTATTTT.

The rearrangement links TRBV14 to TRBJ1-4; no definite D call. The CDR3 is 15 residues long. The V end was cut by 1 base, the J end by 8 bases, with 14 bases between. Germline CDR1 and CDR2: SGHDN and FVKESK. The CDR3 nucleotides are TGTGCCAGCAGCCAAGGGGTACGGAGGGTAGAAAAACTGTTTTTT. It encodes CASSQGVRRVEKLFF.

The J gene is TRBJ2-5, the V gene TRBV27, with D uncertain. In germline, CDR1 is MNHEY, CDR2 SMNVEV (reference sequence). The CDR3 is 13 amino acids. Trimming took off 3 bases at V and 3 bases at J, with 8 bases between the two ends. This CDR3 is CASSFSQEETQYF. Written as DNA, the CDR3 is TGTGCCAGCAGTTTCAGTCAGGAAGAGACCCAGTACTTC.

This chain uses TRBV5-4 with TRBJ1-4; 7 nucleotides agree with TRBD1. The CDR3 extends over 15 amino acids. The J segment lost 10 bases and the V segment lost 0 bases, leaving 9 bases of the junction unmatched. Germline CDR1 is SGHNT and CDR2 is YYREEE (reference sequence). CDR3 in amino acids: CASSLGETGLSKLFF. As DNA, the CDR3 is TGTGCCAGCAGCTTGGGTGAGACAGGGTTGTCAAAACTGTTTTTT.

The chain couples TRBV5-6 to TRBJ1-4; TRBD1 agrees at 7 bases. Trimming at V came to 3 bases and at J to 7 bases, leaving 6 bases not matched to a gene. Germline V gene sequence: CDR1 SGHDT, CDR2 YYEEEE. This CDR3 is built from 14 residues. The CDR3 DNA follows: TGTGCCAGCAGCTCCGGGGACAGTCTTGAAAAACTGTTTTTT. This codes for CASSSGDSLEKLFF.

J is TRBJ1-1 and V is TRBV6-5; D remains ambiguous. Germline loops: CDR1 MNHEY, CDR2 SVGAGI. The V end lost 0 bases, the J end lost 0 bases, and 8 bases lay between the germline ends. The CDR3 totals 15 residues. This chain's CDR3 is CASSYSGRMNTEAFF. The DNA for the CDR3 is TGTGCCAGCAGTTACTCAGGCAGGATGAACACTGAAGCTTTCTTT.

The chain uses TRBV5-6 and TRBJ1-3, with 8 bases matching TRBD1. J was trimmed by 4 bases and V by 4 bases; bases with no gene match: 7. Looked up from germline, CDR1 is SGHDT and CDR2 is YYEEEE. This CDR3 is built from 15 residues. CDR3 DNA: TGTGCCAGCAGCGACACCGGACAGGGCGGAAACACCATATATTTT. This gives the protein CASSDTGQGGNTIYF.

V gene TRBV5-1 combines with J gene TRBJ2-1; 7 positions agree with TRBD1. Germline lookup yields CDR1 SGHRS and CDR2 YFSETQ. The CDR3 consists of 15 residues. V shed 3 bases, J shed 0 bases, and the junction held 3 bases outside the gene matches. The CDR3 sequence: CASSYRQGSYNEQFF. CDR3 sequence (DNA): TGCGCCAGCAGCTACCGACAGGGCTCCTACAATGAGCAGTTCTTC.

The chain recombines TRBV7-8 with TRBJ2-2; no firm D call. Germline V lookup: CDR1 SGHVS, CDR2 FQNEAQ. The V gene lost 2 bases and the J gene lost 3 bases, with 7 bases spanning the gap. CDR3 length equals 14 residues. CDR3 DNA sequence: TGTGCCAGCAGCTTAAGAACAGACACCGGGGAGCTGTTTTTT. Its translation: CASSLRTDTGELFF. Complete variable domain (other parts from reference TRBV7-8 and TRBJ2-2): GAGVSQSPRYKVAKRGQDVALRCDPISGHVSLFWYQQALGQGPEFLTYFQNEAQLDKSGLPSDRFFAERPEGSVSTLKIQRTQQEDSAVYLCASSLRTDTGELFFGEGSRLTVL.

This chain joins TRBV28 and TRBJ1-6, with 7 bases matching TRBD1. V dropped 3 bases and J dropped 9; count of bases not matched to a gene: 8. Germline CDR1 MDHEN, CDR2 SYDVKM. CDR3 length: 15 residues. The DNA of the CDR3 is TGTGCCAGCAGTTTGAGGACAGGTACCCGTTCACCCCTCCACTTT. It yields the protein CASSLRTGTRSPLHF.

This clone was seen more than once but under ten times. V and J are TRBV30 and TRBJ1-2; D gene ambiguous. CDR1 is GTSNPN and CDR2 is SVGIG in the germline V gene (reference sequence). CDR3 length: 12 amino acids. The V gene lost 0 bases and the J gene lost 5 bases, with 7 bases spanning the gap. The CDR3 is CAWSVTEYGYTF. In nucleotides, the CDR3 is TGTGCCTGGAGTGTCACGGAGTATGGCTACACCTTC. Complete variable domain (other parts from reference TRBV30 and TRBJ1-2): SQTIHQWPATLVQPVGSPLSLECTVEGTSNPNLYWYRQAAGRGLQLLFYSVGIGQISSEVPQNLSASRPQDRQFILSSKKLLLSDSGFYLCAWSVTEYGYTFGSGTRLTVV.